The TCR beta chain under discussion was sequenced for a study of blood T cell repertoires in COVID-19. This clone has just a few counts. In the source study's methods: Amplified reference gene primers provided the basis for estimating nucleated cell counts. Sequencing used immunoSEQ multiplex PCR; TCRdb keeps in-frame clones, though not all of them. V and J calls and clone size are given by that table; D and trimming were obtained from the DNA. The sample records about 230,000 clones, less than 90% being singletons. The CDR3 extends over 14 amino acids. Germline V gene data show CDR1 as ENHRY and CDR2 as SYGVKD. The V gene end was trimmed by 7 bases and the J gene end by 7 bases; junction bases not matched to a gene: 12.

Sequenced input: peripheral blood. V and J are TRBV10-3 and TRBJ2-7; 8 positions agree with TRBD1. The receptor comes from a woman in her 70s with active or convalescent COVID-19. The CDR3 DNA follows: TGTGCCATCATGACTGGGACAGGAAGAGGGGAGCAGTACTTC. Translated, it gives CAIMTGTGRGEQYF.